These T cell receptor beta chains were read from a single sample in a study of shared clonotypes between healthy human individuals. Data came from immunoSEQ multiplex PCR; TCRdb stores just in-frame clones and leaves some out. The profile shows more than 1.2 million clones, approximately 98.5% of them singletons. Sequencing was done on a sample of naive CD4+ T cells sorted from blood. The origin of the receptors is a man aged 25 to 40 in good health. CDR3s include the opening cysteine and the closing phenylalanine or tryptophan. A D gene is named only where the DNA matches it firmly. The listing skips clone size in some rows; elsewhere it reads once, few, many or a size class.

j_call d_call v_call clone_size cdr3_aa cdr3_nt
TRBJ1-1 - TRBV18 - CASSPDVSAEAFF TGTGCCAGCTCACCGGATGTGAGCGCTGAAGCTTTCTTT
TRBJ1-1 - TRBV5-1 once CASSLTLLGGTEAFF TGCGCCAGCAGCTTAACCCTTCTTGGGGGAACTGAAGCTTTCTTT
TRBJ2-7 TRBD1 TRBV10-3 - CATGQGAGEQYF TGTGCCACCGGACAGGGGGCAGGGGAGCAGTACTTC
TRBJ1-5 TRBD1 TRBV5-1 - CASSVGTAPNQPQHF TGCGCCAGCAGCGTAGGGACAGCACCCAATCAGCCCCAGCATTTT
TRBJ1-4 - TRBV18 - CASSPYAGANEKLFF TGTGCCAGCTCACCATATGCAGGGGCTAATGAAAAACTGTTTTTT
TRBJ2-5 - TRBV18 - CASSPPTNQETQYF TGTGCCAGCTCACCACCCACTAACCAAGAGACCCAGTACTTC
TRBJ2-5 - TRBV30 - CALRGYQETQYF TGTGCCTTAAGGGGGTACCAAGAGACCCAGTACTTC
TRBJ2-7 TRBD2 TRBV13 - CASSFRGGRWYEQYF TGTGCCAGCAGCTTTAGAGGCGGGAGATGGTACGAGCAGTACTTC
TRBJ1-3 - TRBV18 - CASSPDRLRNTIYF TGTGCCAGCTCACCCGACAGGCTAAGAAACACCATATATTTT
TRBJ1-2 - TRBV6-1 - CASSPTDSYGYTF TGTGCCAGCAGCCCGACGGATTCCTATGGCTACACCTTC
TRBJ2-2 TRBD2 TRBV15 - CATSKREWAGELFF TGTGCCACCAGCAAGCGGGAGTGGGCCGGGGAGCTGTTTTTT
TRBJ2-7 - TRBV7-9 - CASSLAGTGNSYEQYF TGTGCCAGCAGCTTAGCGGGGACGGGGAACTCCTACGAGCAGTACTTC
TRBJ2-1 TRBD2 TRBV5-1 - CASSPTSGGYNEQFF TGCGCCAGCAGCCCGACTAGCGGGGGATACAATGAGCAGTTCTTC
TRBJ1-2 - TRBV28 - CASSSGGGGYTF TGTGCCAGCAGTTCCGGGGGAGGTGGCTACACCTTC
TRBJ2-5 TRBD2 TRBV10-2 once CASSPSSGRIETQYF TGCGCCAGCAGCCCGTCTAGCGGGAGAATAGAGACCCAGTACTTC
TRBJ2-1 - TRBV5-1 - CASSLAFGMYNEQFF TGCGCCAGCAGCTTGGCCTTCGGAATGTACAATGAGCAGTTCTTC
TRBJ2-7 - TRBV5-1 few CASSLTDYPYAQYF TGCGCCAGCAGCCTCACGGACTACCCCTACGCGCAGTACTTC
TRBJ1-1 - TRBV6-5 - CASSSSTWTEAFF TGTGCCAGCAGTTCCTCCACCTGGACTGAAGCTTTCTTT
TRBJ1-1 - TRBV28 - CASSPPDSMNTEAFF TGTGCCAGCAGTCCCCCGGACAGCATGAACACTGAAGCTTTCTTT
TRBJ2-3 TRBD2 TRBV6-5 - CASSRTSGRDTQYF TGTGCCAGCAGTCGGACTAGCGGGCGAGATACGCAGTATTTT
TRBJ2-7 - TRBV6-4 - CASRPAYEQYF TGTGCCAGCAGGCCTGCTTACGAGCAGTACTTC
TRBJ1-5 - TRBV7-9 - CASSLGNQPQHF TGTGCCAGCAGCTTAGGAAATCAGCCCCAGCATTTT
TRBJ2-7 - TRBV6-1 - CASMAGVYEQYF TGTGCCAGCATGGCAGGGGTCTACGAGCAGTACTTC
TRBJ2-1 - TRBV29-1 - CSAQVTRPNEQFF TGCAGCGCCCAGGTTACTAGACCCAATGAGCAGTTCTTC
TRBJ1-2 - TRBV5-1 - CASSPPDGYGYTF TGCGCCAGCAGCCCCCCGGACGGCTATGGCTACACCTTC
TRBJ2-7 - TRBV27 - CASSLLRYEQYF TGTGCCAGCAGTTTACTCCGCTACGAGCAGTACTTC
TRBJ2-5 - TRBV11-2 - CASSWYRVETQYF TGTGCCAGCAGCTGGTACAGGGTAGAGACCCAGTACTTC
TRBJ2-1 TRBD2 TRBV11-2 - CASSFTSGINEQFF TGTGCCAGCAGCTTTACTAGCGGGATCAATGAGCAGTTCTTC
TRBJ2-3 - TRBV9 - CASSVDLGVDTQYF TGTGCCAGCAGCGTAGACTTGGGGGTAGATACGCAGTATTTT
TRBJ2-5 TRBD2 TRBV5-6 - CASSLGLAGEETQYF TGTGCCAGCAGTTTGGGGCTAGCGGGAGAAGAGACCCAGTACTTC
TRBJ2-3 TRBD2 TRBV29-1 - CSVGLAGAATDTQYF TGCAGCGTCGGACTAGCGGGAGCGGCCACAGATACGCAGTATTTT
TRBJ2-1 - TRBV6-6 - CASSRQPPYNEQFF TGTGCCAGCAGTCGACAGCCACCTTACAATGAGCAGTTCTTC
TRBJ1-4 - TRBV6-5 - CASSYGQRNEKLFF TGTGCCAGCAGCTATGGACAGCGAAATGAAAAACTGTTTTTT
TRBJ2-7 - TRBV10-3 - CAISGEVGGTEVYEQYF TGTGCCATCAGTGGTGAGGTCGGTGGGACGGAAGTTTACGAGCAGTACTTC
TRBJ2-5 - TRBV6-1 - CASSARNQETQYF TGTGCCAGCAGTGCCCGTAACCAAGAGACCCAGTACTTC
TRBJ1-1 - TRBV18 once CASSPGTGDTEAFF TGTGCCAGCTCACCTGGAACCGGGGACACTGAAGCTTTCTTT
TRBJ2-1 - TRBV5-1 once CASTFGGRNDNEQFF TGCGCCAGCACCTTTGGGGGGAGAAATGACAATGAGCAGTTCTTC
TRBJ1-2 - TRBV18 - CASSPQPNRVGTYGYTF TGTGCCAGCTCACCCCAACCGAATCGGGTGGGGACCTATGGCTACACCTTC
TRBJ2-1 - TRBV27 - CASSLSAPPRNEQFF TGTGCCAGCAGTTTATCGGCCCCCCCACGCAATGAGCAGTTCTTC
TRBJ2-7 TRBD1 TRBV18 - CASSVQGVNSYEQYF TGTGCCAGCTCTGTCCAGGGGGTGAATTCCTACGAGCAGTACTTC
TRBJ2-1 TRBD1 TRBV9 - CASSVVGQKYNEQFF TGTGCCAGCAGCGTAGTGGGACAGAAGTACAATGAGCAGTTCTTC
TRBJ2-1 TRBD2 TRBV7-9 - CASSLVTSGIPPVHNEQFF TGTGCCAGCAGCTTAGTTACTAGCGGCATCCCTCCCGTCCACAATGAGCAGTTCTTC
TRBJ2-5 TRBD2 TRBV19 - CASSRTSGRGQETQYF TGTGCCAGTAGTCGGACTAGCGGGAGGGGCCAAGAGACCCAGTACTTC
TRBJ2-1 TRBD2 TRBV9 - CASSVGPLPSGSSNEQFF TGTGCCAGCAGCGTAGGTCCCCTCCCCAGCGGGAGTTCCAATGAGCAGTTCTTC
TRBJ2-5 - TRBV5-1 - CASSPQFETQYF TGCGCCAGCAGCCCCCAGTTTGAGACCCAGTACTTC
TRBJ1-5 TRBD1 TRBV28 - CASSYTMGQGADQPQHF TGTGCCAGCAGCTATACCATGGGACAGGGGGCTGATCAGCCCCAGCATTTT
TRBJ2-7 TRBD1 TRBV28 - CAAQGNYEQYF TGTGCCGCACAGGGGAATTACGAGCAGTACTTC
TRBJ2-5 TRBD2 TRBV18 - CASSPITSGFQETQYF TGTGCCAGCTCACCAATCACTAGCGGGTTTCAAGAGACCCAGTACTTC
TRBJ2-7 - TRBV5-1 - CASSPGGTNSYEQYF TGCGCCAGCAGCCCCGGGGGAACCAATTCCTACGAGCAGTACTTC
TRBJ2-1 TRBD2 TRBV7-2 - CASSRTSGYYNEQFF TGTGCCAGCAGCCGAACTAGCGGATACTACAATGAGCAGTTCTTC
TRBJ2-7 - TRBV7-9 - CASSSYGKGRSYEQYF TGTGCCAGCAGCTCATACGGGAAAGGTCGGTCCTACGAGCAGTACTTC
TRBJ2-1 - TRBV5-4 - CASSLRARGDNEQFF TGTGCCAGCAGCTTGAGAGCGAGGGGGGACAATGAGCAGTTCTTC
TRBJ2-1 TRBD2 TRBV7-9 - CASSLDAGRAPNEQFF TGTGCCAGCAGCTTAGATGCCGGGAGGGCCCCCAATGAGCAGTTCTTC
TRBJ2-2 - TRBV19 - CASSIRGVGELFF TGTGCCAGTAGTATACGGGGAGTCGGGGAGCTGTTTTTT
TRBJ2-1 - TRBV7-8 once CASSPWGLSNEQFF TGTGCCAGCAGCCCGTGGGGGCTTAGCAATGAGCAGTTCTTC